Each of the 15 T cell receptor beta chains below was sequenced from the same sample in a study of shared clonotypes between healthy human individuals. Here immunoSEQ multiplex PCR was the method, and the copy in TCRdb shows in-frame clones only, minus some. The data contain roughly 2,000,000 clones, 93% of them singletons. The naive CD8 subset, CD45RO-negative cells positively selected for CCR7, excluded terminally differentiated effector memory CD45RA+ cells. Material for sequencing was naive CD8+ T cells from PBMCs. These receptor sequences come from a man between 18 and 29 years old in good health. Some clones in this sample may be carry-over from other donors' samples.

About this clone itself: Different DNA sequences within this sample yield the same CDR3. J is TRBJ2-7 and V is TRBV19; 10 bases agree with TRBD1. CDR1 is LNHDA and CDR2 is SQIVND in the germline V gene (reference sequence). After removal of 5 bases from V and 0 bases from J, the junction contained 4 bases not matched to a gene. The CDR3 extends over 15 amino acids. This CDR3 reads CASSVRTGGSYEQYF. DNA of the CDR3: TGTGCCAGTAGTGTTCGGACAGGGGGCTCCTACGAGCAGTACTTC.

The chain combines TRBV15 with TRBJ2-1, with a possible D match to TRBD1 (6 bases). V gave up 5 bases and J gave up 8 bases, with 13 bases separating them. The CDR3 length is 13 residues. Germline values: CDR1 LNHNV, CDR2 YYDKDF (reference sequence). Here the CDR3 DNA reads TGTGCCACCAGCGGGGGCAGGTGGCATGAGCAGTTCTTC. This translates into CATSGGRWHEQFF.

This clone was found once. The chain couples TRBV4-1 to TRBJ2-7; 10 bases map to TRBD2. Trimming removed 4 bases from V and 1 base from J; junction bases left unmatched: 10. This CDR3 region has 17 residues. Germline V gene lookup returns CDR1 MGHRA and CDR2 YSYEKL. Here the CDR3 reads CASSLRLAGRGSYEQYF. CDR3 DNA: TGCGCCAGCAGCCTGAGACTAGCGGGCCGAGGGTCCTACGAGCAGTACTTC.

Worth noting for this clone: Other DNA sequences in the same sample also yield this CDR3. The gene calls are TRBV19 and TRBJ2-7, with D possibly TRBD1 on 5 matching bases. CDR3 length: 14 amino acids. V was trimmed by 3 bases and J by 3 bases, leaving 12 bases between them. Germline V gives CDR1 LNHDA, CDR2 SQIVND (reference sequence). DNA of the CDR3: TGTGCCAGTAGTATTGGGGCAGGCGGCTACGAGCAGTACTTC. It translates to CASSIGAGGYEQYF.

This clone was recorded only once. The sample holds other DNA sequences that translate to the same CDR3. V and J are TRBV7-9 and TRBJ2-7, with TRBD1 matching 8 bases. CDR3 length equals 13 residues. Germline CDR1 and CDR2: SEHNR and FQNEAQ (reference sequence). V lost 5 bases and J lost 4; bases outside the gene matches: 4. The CDR3 reads CASSPDRDYEQYF. CDR3 nucleotides: TGTGCCAGCAGCCCGGACAGGGATTACGAGCAGTACTTC. Supplemented by reference TRBV7-9 and TRBJ2-7, the full variable domain reads DTGVSQNPRHKITKRGQNVTFRCDPISEHNRLYWYRQTLGQGPEFLTYFQNEAQLEKSRLLSDRFSAERPKGSFSTLEIQRTEQGDSAMYLCASSPDRDYEQYFGPGTRLTVT.

The chain links TRBV7-9 to TRBJ2-7, with 11 bases lining up with TRBD2. Trimming took 2 bases from V and 3 from J; bases not matched to a gene: 9. Germline CDR1 and CDR2: SEHNR and FQNEAQ (reference sequence). This CDR3 comprises 17 residues. Written as DNA, the CDR3 is TGTGCCAGCAGCTTAAGTCGTGGGACTAGCGGAGGCTACGAGCAGTACTTC. This translates into CASSLSRGTSGGYEQYF. The whole variable domain, filled in from reference TRBV7-9 and TRBJ2-7, reads DTGVSQNPRHKITKRGQNVTFRCDPISEHNRLYWYRQTLGQGPEFLTYFQNEAQLEKSRLLSDRFSAERPKGSFSTLEIQRTEQGDSAMYLCASSLSRGTSGGYEQYFGPGTRLTVT.

The V gene is TRBV23-1, the J gene TRBJ2-1; 7 positions match TRBD1. TRBV23-1 is designated an ORF whose function remains uncertain. The V segment lost 3 bases and the J segment 4 bases; nucleotides outside the gene matches: 9. CDR3 length: 16 amino acids. CDR3 residues: CASSQRQGTYYNEQFF. The CDR3 coding sequence is TGCGCCAGCAGTCAGAGACAGGGCACTTATTACAATGAGCAGTTCTTC.

To note about this clone: Within the sample, other DNA sequences also encode this same CDR3. V gene TRBV2 combines with J gene TRBJ2-1; D perhaps matches TRBD2 (6 bases). The CDR3 covers 13 residues. In germline, CDR1 is SNHLY, CDR2 FYNNEI. V lost 3 bases and J lost 4, with 7 bases in between. The CDR3 DNA follows: TGTGCCAGCAGTGATAGCGGATACAATGAGCAGTTCTTC. Amino acid sequence: CASSDSGYNEQFF.

V and J are TRBV27 and TRBJ2-7, with 8 bases matching TRBD2. The CDR3 extends over 15 amino acids. CDR1 MNHEY and CDR2 SMNVEV come from the germline V gene (reference sequence). J was trimmed by 6 bases and V by 3 bases; bases with no gene match: 10. The CDR3: CASSFLGLVGGEQYF. The CDR3 nucleotides read TGTGCCAGCAGTTTTTTGGGACTAGTAGGTGGCGAGCAGTACTTC.

The chain links TRBV10-3 to TRBJ2-1; 7 bases map to TRBD2. There are 22 residues in the CDR3. Germline V CDR1 and CDR2: ENHRY, SYGVKD. Trimming at V came to 4 bases and at J to 6 bases, leaving 30 bases not matched to a gene. The CDR3 loop reads CAISVGDVGVYGGSSVGNEQFF. The DNA of the CDR3 is TGTGCCATCAGTGTTGGCGATGTGGGGGTATATGGCGGGAGCTCCGTAGGCAATGAGCAGTTCTTC.

The V call is TRBV11-2, the J call TRBJ1-4; a possible D gene is TRBD1 (5 bases). Germline CDR1 is SGHAT and CDR2 is FQNNGV. The CDR3 covers 16 residues. V lost 1 base, J lost 3 bases, and 12 bases lay in between. Here the CDR3 DNA reads TGTGCCAGCAGCTTAGGGGTCAGGGTAGCTAATGAAAAACTGTTTTTT. The encoded protein is CASSLGVRVANEKLFF. The complete variable domain, with remaining parts taken from reference TRBV11-2 and TRBJ1-4, reads EAGVAQSPRYKIIEKRQSVAFWCNPISGHATLYWYQQILGQGPKLLIQFQNNGVVDDSQLPKDRFSAERLKGVDSTLKIQPAKLEDSAVYLCASSLGVRVANEKLFFGSGTQLSVL.

V gene TRBV5-6 combines with J gene TRBJ2-7; TRBD2 aligns across 10 bases. Trimming took 0 bases from V and 9 from J; bases not matched to a gene: 15. The CDR3 is 17 residues long. From germline, CDR1 is SGHDT and CDR2 YYEEEE. In nucleotides, the CDR3 is TGTGCCAGCAGCTTGGGGGTAGCGGGAGGTATCTTGCTTCGGCAGTACTTC. Its translation is CASSLGVAGGILLRQYF.

The V call is TRBV4-3, the J call TRBJ2-7, with D uncertain. There are 15 residues in the CDR3. The ends were cut back, 1 base at V and 0 bases at J, with 10 bases in the middle. Germline assignment: CDR1 LGHNA and CDR2 YSLEER. The CDR3 reads CASSQVIGPSYEQYF. The CDR3 coding sequence is TGCGCCAGCAGCCAAGTTATCGGTCCCTCCTACGAGCAGTACTTC.

The chain employs TRBV19 and TRBJ2-1; 9 bases line up with TRBD2. This CDR3 region has 17 residues. Germline assignment: CDR1 LNHDA and CDR2 SQIVND (reference sequence). The J segment lost 7 bases and the V segment lost 5 bases, leaving 15 bases of the junction unmatched. DNA of the CDR3: TGTGCCAGTAGTTACTTCTTGGCTAGCGGGATAGGTAATGAGCAGTTCTTC. Translated, it gives CASSYFLASGIGNEQFF. Full variable domain (rest looked up from reference TRBV19 and TRBJ2-1): DGGITQSPKYLFRKEGQNVTLSCEQNLNHDAMYWYRQDPGQGLRLIYYSQIVNDFQKGDIAEGYSVSREKKESFPLTVTSAQKNPTAFYLCASSYFLASGIGNEQFFGPGTRLTVL.

The chain uses TRBV19 and TRBJ1-5; D is uncertain. The germline V and J ends were trimmed by 1 base and 10 bases, with 8 bases remaining between them. CDR1 is LNHDA and CDR2 is SQIVND in the germline V gene (reference sequence). The CDR3 contains 12 residues. CDR3 bases: TGTGCCAGTAGTATAGGTGGGAATCCCCAGCATTTT. This translates into CASSIGGNPQHF.